Listed here are 29 T cell receptor beta chains from one sample, sequenced in a study of shared clonotypes between healthy human individuals. Assay used: immunoSEQ multiplex PCR; TCRdb lists only in-frame clones, some missing. Of some 550,000 clones listed, approximately 97% are singletons. Source material: naive CD4+ T cells sorted from blood. Stated subset: CD45RA+ positively selected. Every receptor here comes from a woman younger than 45 in good health.

Of note for this clone: The same CDR3 also results from other DNA sequences found in this sample. This sequence joins TRBV6-1 and TRBJ2-1; tentative D call: TRBD2 (6 bases). Germline assignment: CDR1 MNHNS and CDR2 SASEGT. Trimming took off 4 bases at V and 9 bases at J, with 25 bases between the two ends. CDR3 size: 17 residues. CDR3 residues: CASSATTTGPLGGEQFF. The CDR3 DNA sequence: TGTGCCAGCAGTGCGACGACAACGGGACCCCTCGGGGGTGAGCAGTTCTTC.

The chain recombines TRBV19 with TRBJ2-3, with a possible D match to TRBD2 (5 bases). Germline CDR1 and CDR2: LNHDA and SQIVND (reference sequence). This CDR3 is built from 16 residues. Trimming pared 4 bases from V and 3 bases from J, leaving 17 bases between. The CDR3 loop is CASSSTRGMETDTQYF. For the CDR3, the DNA is TGTGCCAGTAGTAGCACTAGAGGGATGGAGACAGATACGCAGTATTTT. The entire variable domain, with the rest obtained from reference TRBV19 and TRBJ2-3, is as follows: DGGITQSPKYLFRKEGQNVTLSCEQNLNHDAMYWYRQDPGQGLRLIYYSQIVNDFQKGDIAEGYSVSREKKESFPLTVTSAQKNPTAFYLCASSSTRGMETDTQYFGPGTRLTVL.

J is TRBJ2-5 and V is TRBV5-1; TRBD1 matches 9 bases. After removal of 4 bases from V and 1 base from J, the junction contained 5 bases not matched to a gene. This CDR3 spans 15 amino acids. Germline V gives CDR1 SGHRS, CDR2 YFSETQ. The CDR3 nucleotides read TGCGCCAGCAGCGCCCAACAGGGGGCCCAAGAGACCCAGTACTTC. Translation gives CASSAQQGAQETQYF.

The chain couples TRBV19 to TRBJ2-5; weak D call: TRBD2 (6 bases). Germline loops: CDR1 LNHDA, CDR2 SQIVND (reference sequence). The length of the CDR3 is 15 residues. Trimming took 1 base from V and 3 from J, leaving 12 bases between them. CDR3 bases: TGTGCCAGTAGTATAGCGGTGGGACTCGAAGAGACCCAGTACTTC. Protein product: CASSIAVGLEETQYF.

The V call is TRBV19, the J call TRBJ2-3, with D perhaps TRBD1 (6 bases). Germline CDR1 reads LNHDA; CDR2 reads SQIVND (reference sequence). Trimming left V 4 bases short and J 2 bases short, with 13 bases between. The CDR3 consists of 15 residues. CDR3 in DNA: TGTGCCAGTAGTAGGCGACAGGACTTCACAGATACGCAGTATTTT. Protein product: CASSRRQDFTDTQYF. The complete variable domain, with remaining parts taken from reference TRBV19 and TRBJ2-3, reads DGGITQSPKYLFRKEGQNVTLSCEQNLNHDAMYWYRQDPGQGLRLIYYSQIVNDFQKGDIAEGYSVSREKKESFPLTVTSAQKNPTAFYLCASSRRQDFTDTQYFGPGTRLTVL.

This chain connects TRBV18 to TRBJ1-4; unclear D gene. Deletions cut 1 base from V and 4 bases from J, with 13 bases between. The CDR3 spans 16 residues. The V gene's germline CDR1 is KGHSH and CDR2 LQKENI. CDR3 protein: CASSPRNSRNNEKLFF. The DNA of the CDR3 is TGTGCCAGCTCACCACGTAATAGCCGGAATAATGAAAAACTGTTTTTT.

The chain couples TRBV29-1 to TRBJ2-1; 10 bases match TRBD2. This CDR3 has 15 residues. With V trimmed by 1 base and J by 7 bases, 7 bases remained unmatched. Per the germline V gene, CDR1 is SQVTM and CDR2 is ANQGSEA. The CDR3 protein is CSVEVGGLAVNEQFF. CDR3 in DNA: TGCAGCGTTGAAGTGGGAGGACTAGCGGTTAATGAGCAGTTCTTC.

The chain has TRBV5-1 and TRBJ2-1; 9 nucleotides match TRBD1. With 4 bases clipped from V and 8 bases from J, the junction kept 7 bases outside the gene matches. Germline V gene lookup returns CDR1 SGHRS and CDR2 YFSETQ. The CDR3 spans 14 residues. CDR3 coding DNA: TGCGCCAGCAGCCCGGGACAGGGAATCGATGAGCAGTTCTTC. Its translation: CASSPGQGIDEQFF.

This chain connects TRBV4-1 to TRBJ1-1; 7 bases line up with TRBD1. Germline V gene lookup returns CDR1 MGHRA and CDR2 YSYEKL. Trimming at V came to 0 bases and at J to 3 bases, leaving 22 bases not matched to a gene. The CDR3 spans 21 residues. The CDR3 protein is CASSQDKAPGGRGFRDTEAFF. In DNA, the CDR3 is TGCGCCAGCAGCCAAGATAAGGCTCCTGGGGGCAGGGGGTTCCGGGACACTGAAGCTTTCTTT.

The V gene is TRBV11-2, the J gene TRBJ1-1; D unresolved. V lost 0 bases to trimming and J lost 5 bases, with 10 bases between them. Germline V gene data show CDR1 as SGHAT and CDR2 as FQNNGV. The CDR3 has 14 amino acids. This chain's CDR3 is CASSLDWRRTEAFF. The CDR3 DNA is TGTGCCAGCAGCTTAGATTGGAGGAGAACTGAAGCTTTCTTT.

The chain joins TRBV11-2 to TRBJ2-1; 14 bases agree with TRBD2. V dropped 5 bases and J dropped 9; count of bases not matched to a gene: 6. Germline loops: CDR1 SGHAT, CDR2 FQNNGV. The CDR3 spans 15 residues. The CDR3 sequence: CASSPGLAGGTEQFF. The CDR3 bases are TGTGCCAGCAGCCCCGGACTAGCGGGAGGCACTGAGCAGTTCTTC.

The rearrangement uses TRBV6-1 and TRBJ1-5; D is perhaps TRBD1 (5 bases). This CDR3 comprises 14 residues. From germline, CDR1 is MNHNS and CDR2 SASEGT. Trimming took off 6 bases at V and 2 bases at J, with 11 bases between the two ends. The CDR3 DNA sequence: TGTGCCAGCAGGGACAACTATGGCAATCAGCCCCAGCATTTT. This codes for CASRDNYGNQPQHF.

The gene calls are TRBV28 and TRBJ2-1; 7 bases line up with TRBD1. With 4 bases clipped from V and 0 bases from J, the junction kept 9 bases outside the gene matches. The CDR3 runs to 17 residues. CDR1 and CDR2 (germline): MDHEN, SYDVKM. The CDR3, as DNA: TGTGCCAGCAGTTCTGGAAGAGGGGGCGGCTCCTACAATGAGCAGTTCTTC. This codes for CASSSGRGGGSYNEQFF.

The gene calls are TRBV18 and TRBJ1-1; no reliable D call. The CDR3 loop spans 14 amino acids. Germline V gives CDR1 KGHSH, CDR2 LQKENI. Trimming shortened V by 3 bases and J by 6 bases, and 14 bases separated the two germline ends. The CDR3 nucleotides are TGTGCCAGCTCACCTCCTGACCACGGTCCTGAAGCTTTCTTT. It codes for CASSPPDHGPEAFF.

The J gene is TRBJ1-3, the V gene TRBV19; the D is unclear. V was clipped by 8 bases and J by 3 bases, with 20 bases between them. The germline V gene encodes CDR1 LNHDA and CDR2 SQIVND (reference sequence). CDR3 size: 16 residues. The CDR3 protein is CASVGWSSRDGNTIYF. The CDR3 DNA reads TGTGCCAGTGTCGGGTGGAGTTCGCGCGATGGAAACACCATATATTTT.

The chain couples TRBV30 to TRBJ2-2, with D possibly TRBD2 on 6 matching bases. The V gene lost 2 bases and the J gene lost 1 base, with 14 bases spanning the gap. The CDR3 loop spans 16 amino acids. CDR1 GTSNPN and CDR2 SVGIG come from the germline V gene (reference sequence). CDR3 nucleotides: TGTGCCTGGAGTCTCTTCGGACTACTGAACACCGGGGAGCTGTTTTTT. The encoded protein is CAWSLFGLLNTGELFF.

The chain uses TRBV7-8 and TRBJ2-7, with 7 nucleotides matching TRBD2. Germline CDR1 is SGHVS and CDR2 is FQNEAQ. J was trimmed by 2 bases and V by 3 bases; bases with no gene match: 10. CDR3 length: 16 residues. As DNA, the CDR3 is TGTGCCAGCAGCTTGGGGGTAGCGGGTATTGCCTACGAGCAGTACTTC. It codes for CASSLGVAGIAYEQYF.

The chain links TRBV5-1 to TRBJ1-1; D call uncertain. The CDR3 sequence is 14 residues long. The V end lost 0 bases, the J end lost 1 base, and 7 bases lay between the germline ends. The germline CDR1 and CDR2 sequences are SGHRS and YFSETQ. Here the CDR3 DNA reads TGCGCCAGCAGCTTGGCCGATGAGAACACTGAAGCTTTCTTT. Translation gives CASSLADENTEAFF. Using reference TRBV5-1 and TRBJ1-1 for the parts outside the CDR3, the full variable domain is KAGVTQTPRYLIKTRGQQVTLSCSPISGHRSVSWYQQTPGQGLQFLFEYFSETQRNKGNFPGRFSGRQFSNSRSEMNVSTLELGDSALYLCASSLADENTEAFFGQGTRLTVV.

The rearrangement links TRBV12-5 to TRBJ2-3; 14 nucleotides line up with TRBD2. CDR3 length: 15 residues. V dropped 8 bases and J dropped 1; count of bases not matched to a gene: 2. Germline CDR1 and CDR2: LGHNT and FRNRAP. The CDR3: CASSGLAGGTDTQYF. As DNA, the CDR3 is TGTGCTAGTTCGGGACTAGCGGGAGGCACAGATACGCAGTATTTT.

V gene TRBV30 combines with J gene TRBJ1-4; the D is unclear. Germline V CDR1 and CDR2: GTSNPN, SVGIG (reference sequence). The CDR3 runs 14 residues. V lost 2 bases to trimming and J lost 0 bases, with 7 bases between them. CDR3 coding DNA: TGTGCCTGGAGTATCACTGCAACTAATGAAAAACTGTTTTTT. Translation gives CAWSITATNEKLFF. The variable domain in full, with the rest retrieved from reference TRBV30 and TRBJ1-4, is SQTIHQWPATLVQPVGSPLSLECTVEGTSNPNLYWYRQAAGRGLQLLFYSVGIGQISSEVPQNLSASRPQDRQFILSSKKLLLSDSGFYLCAWSITATNEKLFFGSGTQLSVL.

This chain joins TRBV7-2 and TRBJ2-7; 7 bases are shared with TRBD2. This CDR3 contains 16 residues. Looked up from germline, CDR1 is SGHTA and CDR2 is FQGNSA. Trimming cost V 5 bases and J 2 bases; bases outside gene matches: 12. The CDR3, as DNA: TGTGCCAGCAGCCCAGCGGGGCGGTTAGCGACCTACGAGCAGTACTTC. Translating it yields CASSPAGRLATYEQYF. Filled out from reference TRBV7-2 and TRBJ2-7, the complete variable domain reads GAGVSQSPSNKVTEKGKDVELRCDPISGHTALYWYRQSLGQGLEFLIYFQGNSAPDKSGLPSDRFSAERTGGSVSTLTIQRTQQEDSAVYLCASSPAGRLATYEQYFGPGTRLTVT.

This clone has only one observation. The junction does not match germline at one end; this may be a read error. V and J are TRBV5-8 and TRBJ2-3; D may correspond to TRBD1 or TRBD2 (5 bases each). The CDR3 sequence is 15 residues long. In germline, CDR1 is SGHTS, CDR2 YDEGEE. DNA for the CDR3: TGTGCCAGCAGATTGGAGAGGGGCTTTTTAGATACGCAGTATTTT. Translated: CASRLERGFLDTQYF.

The chain combines TRBV30 with TRBJ1-6; maybe TRBD1 (5 bases). V gave up 1 base and J gave up 11 bases, with 18 bases separating them. CDR1 and CDR2 (germline): GTSNPN, SVGIG (reference sequence). This CDR3 is 15 amino acids long. The CDR3 region has the DNA TGTGCCTGGAGTGCTACGGGGGGTCCAGGTACACCCCTCCACTTT. This gives the protein CAWSATGGPGTPLHF. The complete variable domain, with remaining parts taken from reference TRBV30 and TRBJ1-6, reads SQTIHQWPATLVQPVGSPLSLECTVEGTSNPNLYWYRQAAGRGLQLLFYSVGIGQISSEVPQNLSASRPQDRQFILSSKKLLLSDSGFYLCAWSATGGPGTPLHFGNGTRLTVT.

The chain uses TRBV6-5 and TRBJ2-3; D possibly corresponds to TRBD2 (5 bases). The CDR3 totals 15 residues. Germline V gene sequence: CDR1 MNHEY, CDR2 SVGAGI. V shed 6 bases and J shed 3 bases, with 16 bases lying between them. The CDR3 protein is CASRPGTRRTDTQYF. The CDR3 DNA reads as TGTGCCAGCAGACCGGGAACCCGGCGGACAGATACGCAGTATTTT.

The chain carries TRBV28 and TRBJ1-1; 8 nucleotides match TRBD1. V dropped 3 bases and J dropped 1; count of bases not matched to a gene: 4. The CDR3 covers 15 residues. CDR1 and CDR2 (germline): MDHEN, SYDVKM. CDR3 DNA: TGTGCCAGCAGTTTTCAGGGGGCAGGGAACACTGAAGCTTTCTTT. It specifies CASSFQGAGNTEAFF.

In DNA, the CDR3 is TGTGCCAGCAGCTTGGGACAGGGGGCGCTTTACGAGCAGTACTTC. Translation: CASSLGQGALYEQYF. The chain recombines TRBV5-4 with TRBJ2-7; TRBD1 aligns across 10 bases. V gave up 0 bases and J gave up 4 bases; unmatched junction bases: 4. Germline V CDR1 and CDR2: SGHNT, YYREEE (reference sequence). The CDR3 is made up of 15 amino acids.

The rearrangement links TRBV28 to TRBJ2-3; D is unresolved. In germline, CDR1 is MDHEN, CDR2 SYDVKM. CDR3 size: 13 residues. The V end was cut by 3 bases, the J end by 6 bases, with 10 bases between. The CDR3 nucleotides are TGTGCCAGCAGTTTGAAGAGAGTGGATACGCAGTATTTT. Its protein product is CASSLKRVDTQYF.

The gene calls are TRBV5-1 and TRBJ1-1; D possibly corresponds to TRBD1 (6 bases). CDR1 is SGHRS, CDR2 YFSETQ, per germline. This CDR3 has 14 amino acids. The ends were cut back, 0 bases at V and 6 bases at J, with 12 bases in the middle. CDR3 nucleotide sequence: TGCGCCAGCAGCTTGGACAGGGCTTACGCTGAAGCTTTCTTT. Its translation: CASSLDRAYAEAFF.

The chain recombines TRBV6-1 with TRBJ1-5; D is unclear. Trimming removed 3 bases at V and 6 bases at J, with 15 bases between. The CDR3 has 15 amino acids. CDR1 and CDR2 from the germline V gene are MNHNS and SASEGT. CDR3: CASSESSGASQPQHF. CDR3 nucleotide sequence: TGTGCCAGCAGTGAGTCGTCAGGTGCCAGTCAGCCCCAGCATTTT.